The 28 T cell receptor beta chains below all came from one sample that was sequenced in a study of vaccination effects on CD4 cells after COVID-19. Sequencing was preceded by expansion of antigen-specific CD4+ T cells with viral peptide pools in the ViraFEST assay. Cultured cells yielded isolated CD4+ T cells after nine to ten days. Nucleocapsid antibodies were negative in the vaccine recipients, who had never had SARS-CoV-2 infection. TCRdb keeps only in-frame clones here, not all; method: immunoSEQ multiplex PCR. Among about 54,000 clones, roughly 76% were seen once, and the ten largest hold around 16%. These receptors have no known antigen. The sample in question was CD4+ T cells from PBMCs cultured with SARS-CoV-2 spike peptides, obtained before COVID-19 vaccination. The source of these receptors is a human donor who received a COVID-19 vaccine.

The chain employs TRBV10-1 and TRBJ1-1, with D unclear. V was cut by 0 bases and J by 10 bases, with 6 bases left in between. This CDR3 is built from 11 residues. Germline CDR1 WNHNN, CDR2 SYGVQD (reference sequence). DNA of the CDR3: TGCGCCAGCAGTGAGTCAGTCGGAGCTTTCTTT. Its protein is CASSESVGAFF.

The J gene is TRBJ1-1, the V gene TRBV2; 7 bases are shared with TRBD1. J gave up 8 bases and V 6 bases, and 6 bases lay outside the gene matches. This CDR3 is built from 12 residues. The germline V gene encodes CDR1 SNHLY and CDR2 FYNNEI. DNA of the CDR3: TGTGCCAGCAGCTATACAGGGGCAGAAGCTTTCTTT. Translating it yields CASSYTGAEAFF.

The CDR3 spells CASSYSGSSSTGELFF. In DNA form, the CDR3 reads TGTGCCAGCAGCTATAGTGGATCATCGAGTACCGGGGAGCTGTTTTTT. The V gene is TRBV7-8, the J gene TRBJ2-2; D remains unclear. Germline CDR1 is SGHVS and CDR2 is FQNEAQ. V was pared by 4 bases and J by 5 bases, with 17 bases between. This CDR3 contains 16 residues.

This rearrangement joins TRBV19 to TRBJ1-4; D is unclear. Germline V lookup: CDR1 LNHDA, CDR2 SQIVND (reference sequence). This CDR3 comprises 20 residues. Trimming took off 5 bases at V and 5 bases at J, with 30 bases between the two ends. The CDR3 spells CASSSAWRQFRSSANEKLFF. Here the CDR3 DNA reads TGTGCCAGTAGTTCGGCTTGGCGCCAGTTTAGATCGTCCGCGAATGAAAAACTGTTTTTT. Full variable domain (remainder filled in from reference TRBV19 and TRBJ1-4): DGGITQSPKYLFRKEGQNVTLSCEQNLNHDAMYWYRQDPGQGLRLIYYSQIVNDFQKGDIAEGYSVSREKKESFPLTVTSAQKNPTAFYLCASSSAWRQFRSSANEKLFFGSGTQLSVL.

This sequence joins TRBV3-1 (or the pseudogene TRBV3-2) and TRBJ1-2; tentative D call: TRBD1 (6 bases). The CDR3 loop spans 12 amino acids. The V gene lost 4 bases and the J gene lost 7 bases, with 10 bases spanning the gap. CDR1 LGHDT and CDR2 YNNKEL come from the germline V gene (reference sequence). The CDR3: CASSLQGAGYTF. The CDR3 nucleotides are TGTGCCAGCAGCCTACAGGGTGCTGGCTACACCTTC.

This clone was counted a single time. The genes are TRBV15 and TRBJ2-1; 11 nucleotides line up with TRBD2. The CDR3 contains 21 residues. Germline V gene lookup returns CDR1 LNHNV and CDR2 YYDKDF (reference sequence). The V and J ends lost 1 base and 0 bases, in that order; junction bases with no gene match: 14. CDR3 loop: CATSRAPKVAGGPNSYNEQFF. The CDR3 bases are TGTGCCACCAGCAGAGCCCCCAAGGTAGCGGGAGGGCCAAACTCCTACAATGAGCAGTTCTTC.

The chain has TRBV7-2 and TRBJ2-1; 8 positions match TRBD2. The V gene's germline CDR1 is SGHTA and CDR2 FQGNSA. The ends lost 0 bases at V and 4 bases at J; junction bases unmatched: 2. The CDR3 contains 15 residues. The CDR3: CASSLASGGYNEQFF. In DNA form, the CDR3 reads TGTGCCAGCAGCTTAGCAAGCGGGGGTTACAATGAGCAGTTCTTC.

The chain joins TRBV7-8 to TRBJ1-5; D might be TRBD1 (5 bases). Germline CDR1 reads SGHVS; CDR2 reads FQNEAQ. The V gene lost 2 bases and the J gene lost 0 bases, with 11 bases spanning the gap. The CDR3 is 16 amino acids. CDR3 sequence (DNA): TGTGCCAGCAGCTTAAGGGGCGGTCATAGCAATCAGCCCCAGCATTTT. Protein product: CASSLRGGHSNQPQHF. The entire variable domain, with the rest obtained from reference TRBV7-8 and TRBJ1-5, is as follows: GAGVSQSPRYKVAKRGQDVALRCDPISGHVSLFWYQQALGQGPEFLTYFQNEAQLDKSGLPSDRFFAERPEGSVSTLKIQRTQQEDSAVYLCASSLRGGHSNQPQHFGDGTRLSIL.

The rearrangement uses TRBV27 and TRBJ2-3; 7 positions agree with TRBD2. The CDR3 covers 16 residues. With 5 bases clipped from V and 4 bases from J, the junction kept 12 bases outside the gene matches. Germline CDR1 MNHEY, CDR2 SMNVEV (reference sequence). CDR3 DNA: TGTGCCAGCAGTCCCCGTGCGGGAGCGACGGCAGATACGCAGTATTTT. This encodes CASSPRAGATADTQYF.

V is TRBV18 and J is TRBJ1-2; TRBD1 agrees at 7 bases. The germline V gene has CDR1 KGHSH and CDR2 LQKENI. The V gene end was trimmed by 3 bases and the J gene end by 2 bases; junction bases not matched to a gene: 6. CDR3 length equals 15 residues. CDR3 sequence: CASSPVTGSNYGYTF. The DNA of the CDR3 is TGTGCCAGCTCACCCGTGACAGGGTCGAACTATGGCTACACCTTC.

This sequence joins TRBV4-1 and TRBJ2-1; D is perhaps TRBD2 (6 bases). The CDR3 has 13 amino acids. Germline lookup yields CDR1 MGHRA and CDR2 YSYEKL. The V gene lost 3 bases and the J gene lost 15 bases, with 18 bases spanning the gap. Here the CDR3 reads CASSQLAPTRRFF. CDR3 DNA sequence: TGCGCCAGCAGCCAGCTGGCTCCGACTAGAAGGTTCTTC.

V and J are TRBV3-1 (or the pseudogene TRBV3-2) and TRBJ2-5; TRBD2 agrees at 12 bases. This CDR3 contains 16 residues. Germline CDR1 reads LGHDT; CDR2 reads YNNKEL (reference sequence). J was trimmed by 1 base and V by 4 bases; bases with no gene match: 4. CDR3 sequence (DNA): TGTGCCAGCAGCCGGGGGGGACTAGCGGGCCAAGAGACCCAGTACTTC. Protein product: CASSRGGLAGQETQYF.

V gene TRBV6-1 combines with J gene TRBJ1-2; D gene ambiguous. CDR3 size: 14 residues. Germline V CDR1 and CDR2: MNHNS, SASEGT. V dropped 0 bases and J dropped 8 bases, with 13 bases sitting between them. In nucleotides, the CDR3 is TGTGCCAGCAGTGAAGCGCCAGGTTCGGGGGGCTACACCTTC. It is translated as CASSEAPGSGGYTF.

The DNA for the CDR3 is TGCGCCAGCAGCCAAGAAGATCGCAGGACCGAGCAGTACTTC. It codes for CASSQEDRRTEQYF. J is TRBJ2-7 and V is TRBV4-3; D unclear. CDR3 length: 14 residues. V dropped 0 bases and J dropped 6 bases, with 12 bases sitting between them. The germline gives CDR1 LGHNA, CDR2 YSLEER.

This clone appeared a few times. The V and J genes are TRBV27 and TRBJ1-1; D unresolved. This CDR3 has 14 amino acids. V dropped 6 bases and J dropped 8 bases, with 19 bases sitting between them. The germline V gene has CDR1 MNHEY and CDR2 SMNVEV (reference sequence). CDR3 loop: CASRENQARREAFF. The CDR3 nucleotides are TGTGCCAGCAGAGAGAATCAGGCCAGGCGGGAAGCTTTCTTT.

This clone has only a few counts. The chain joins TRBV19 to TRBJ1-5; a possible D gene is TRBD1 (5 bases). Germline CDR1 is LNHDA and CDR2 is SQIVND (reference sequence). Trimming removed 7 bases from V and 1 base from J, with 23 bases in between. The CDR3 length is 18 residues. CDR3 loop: CASTEYGGRATSNQPQHF. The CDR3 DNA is TGTGCCAGTACCGAATATGGGGGTCGAGCTACAAGCAATCAGCCCCAGCATTTT.

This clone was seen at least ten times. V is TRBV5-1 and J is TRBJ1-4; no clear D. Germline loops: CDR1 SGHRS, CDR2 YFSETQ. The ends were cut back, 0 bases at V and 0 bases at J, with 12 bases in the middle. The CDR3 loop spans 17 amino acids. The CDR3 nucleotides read TGCGCCAGCAGCTTGGAATTCGGCTTCTCAACTAATGAAAAACTGTTTTTT. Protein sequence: CASSLEFGFSTNEKLFF.

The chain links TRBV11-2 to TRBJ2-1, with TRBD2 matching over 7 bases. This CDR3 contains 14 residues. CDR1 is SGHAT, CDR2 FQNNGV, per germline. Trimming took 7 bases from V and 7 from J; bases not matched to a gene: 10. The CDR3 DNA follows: TGTGCCAGCACCGGTGGAACGGGGGGAAATGAGCAGTTCTTC. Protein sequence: CASTGGTGGNEQFF. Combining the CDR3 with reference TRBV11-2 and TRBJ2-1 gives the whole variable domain EAGVAQSPRYKIIEKRQSVAFWCNPISGHATLYWYQQILGQGPKLLIQFQNNGVVDDSQLPKDRFSAERLKGVDSTLKIQPAKLEDSAVYLCASTGGTGGNEQFFGPGTRLTVL.

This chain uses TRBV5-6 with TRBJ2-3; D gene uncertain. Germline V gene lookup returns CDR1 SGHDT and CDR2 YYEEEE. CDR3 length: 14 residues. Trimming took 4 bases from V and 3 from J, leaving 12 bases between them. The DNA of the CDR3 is TGTGCCAGCAGCCCCCGGGCCCTTACAGATACGCAGTATTTT. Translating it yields CASSPRALTDTQYF. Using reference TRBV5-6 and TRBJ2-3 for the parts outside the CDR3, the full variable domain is DAGVTQSPTHLIKTRGQQVTLRCSPKSGHDTVSWYQQALGQGPQFIFQYYEEEERQRGNFPDRFSGHQFPNYSSELNVNALLLGDSALYLCASSPRALTDTQYFGPGTRLTVL.

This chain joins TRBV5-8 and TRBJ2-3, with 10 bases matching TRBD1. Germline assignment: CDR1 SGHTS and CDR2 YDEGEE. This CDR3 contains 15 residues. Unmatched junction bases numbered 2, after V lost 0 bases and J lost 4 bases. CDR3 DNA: TGTGCCAGCAGCTTGGGACAGGGGGCTCCAGATACGCAGTATTTT. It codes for CASSLGQGAPDTQYF.

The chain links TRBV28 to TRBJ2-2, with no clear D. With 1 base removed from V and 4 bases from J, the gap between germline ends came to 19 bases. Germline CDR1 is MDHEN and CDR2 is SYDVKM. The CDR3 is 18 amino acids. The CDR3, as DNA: TGTGCCAGCAGTTTATCCAAGGGCTTGAATATAATCACCGGGGAGCTGTTTTTT. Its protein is CASSLSKGLNIITGELFF.

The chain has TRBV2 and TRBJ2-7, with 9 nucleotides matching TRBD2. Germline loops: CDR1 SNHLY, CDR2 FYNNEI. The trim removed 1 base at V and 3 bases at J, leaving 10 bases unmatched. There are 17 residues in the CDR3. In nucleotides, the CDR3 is TGTGCCAGCAGTGAAGGTAGCGGGAGAAGTAAAGGCTACGAGCAGTACTTC. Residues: CASSEGSGRSKGYEQYF. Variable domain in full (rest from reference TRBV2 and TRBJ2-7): EPEVTQTPSHQVTQMGQEVILRCVPISNHLYFYWYRQILGQKVEFLVSFYNNEISEKSEIFDDQFSVERPDGSNFTLKIRSTKLEDSAMYFCASSEGSGRSKGYEQYFGPGTRLTVT.

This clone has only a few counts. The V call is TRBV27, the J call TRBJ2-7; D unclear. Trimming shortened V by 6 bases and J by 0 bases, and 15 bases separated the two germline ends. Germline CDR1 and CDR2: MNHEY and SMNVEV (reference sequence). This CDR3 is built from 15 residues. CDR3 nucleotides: TGTGCCAGCAGCCGAAGGGCAGTCAACTCCTACGAGCAGTACTTC. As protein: CASSRRAVNSYEQYF.

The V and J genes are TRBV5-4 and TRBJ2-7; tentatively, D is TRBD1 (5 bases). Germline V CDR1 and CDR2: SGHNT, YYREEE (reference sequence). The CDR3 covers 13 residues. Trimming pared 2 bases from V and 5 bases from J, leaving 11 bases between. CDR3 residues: CASSFPQGNEQYF. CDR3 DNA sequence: TGTGCCAGCAGCTTCCCCCAGGGTAACGAGCAGTACTTC.

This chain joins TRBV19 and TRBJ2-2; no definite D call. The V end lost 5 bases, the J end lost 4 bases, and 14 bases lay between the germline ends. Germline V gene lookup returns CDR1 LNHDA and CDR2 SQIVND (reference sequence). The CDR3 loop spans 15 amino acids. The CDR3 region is CASSPGTWGTGELFF. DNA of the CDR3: TGTGCCAGTAGTCCCGGCACGTGGGGCACCGGGGAGCTGTTTTTT.

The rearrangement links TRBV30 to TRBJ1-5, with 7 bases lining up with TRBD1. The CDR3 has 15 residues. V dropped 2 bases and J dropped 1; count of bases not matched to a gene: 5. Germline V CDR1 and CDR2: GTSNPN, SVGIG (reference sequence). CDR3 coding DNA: TGTGCCTGGAGTATAGGGGGCCGGAGCAATCAGCCCCAGCATTTT. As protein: CAWSIGGRSNQPQHF.

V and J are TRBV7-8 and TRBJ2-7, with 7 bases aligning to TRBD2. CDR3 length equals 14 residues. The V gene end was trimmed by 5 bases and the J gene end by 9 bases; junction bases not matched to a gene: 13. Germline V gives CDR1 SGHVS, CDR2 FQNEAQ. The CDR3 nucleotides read TGTGCCAGCAGCATAAGCGGGAATTCCCCTCCGCAGTACTTC. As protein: CASSISGNSPPQYF.

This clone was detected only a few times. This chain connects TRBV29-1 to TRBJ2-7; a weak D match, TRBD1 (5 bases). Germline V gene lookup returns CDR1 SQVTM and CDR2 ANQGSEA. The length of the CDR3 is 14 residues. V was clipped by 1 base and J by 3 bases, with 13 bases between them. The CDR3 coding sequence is TGCAGCGTTGAAGTCCTGGACATAGGCTACGAGCAGTACTTC. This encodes CSVEVLDIGYEQYF.